Below, one T cell receptor beta chain is given with its context. The entry originates in a study of cytomegalovirus exposure and HLA in healthy donors. Study overall: Around 200 million T cells yielded more than 95 million unique TCR beta sequences, as an earlier analysis found.

The junction had 8 bases not matched to a gene; V was cut back by 5 bases and J by 1 base. The CDR3 sequence is 16 residues long. Germline CDR1 is SEHNR and CDR2 is FQNEAQ (reference sequence). PCR employed 60 Vbeta and 13 Jbeta primers. Sequencing used immunoSEQ multiplex PCR; TCRdb keeps in-frame clones, though not all of them. The data hold 70,000 to 95,000 clones, with 65% to 80% observed a single time. The V call is TRBV7-9, the J call TRBJ2-1; 7 bases are a match to TRBD1. The TCR sequence derives from a human donor in good health. Sequencing input: PBMCs. The CDR3 is CASSQGTAISYNEQFF. CDR3 nucleotides: TGTGCCAGCAGCCAGGGGACAGCAATATCCTACAATGAGCAGTTCTTC.